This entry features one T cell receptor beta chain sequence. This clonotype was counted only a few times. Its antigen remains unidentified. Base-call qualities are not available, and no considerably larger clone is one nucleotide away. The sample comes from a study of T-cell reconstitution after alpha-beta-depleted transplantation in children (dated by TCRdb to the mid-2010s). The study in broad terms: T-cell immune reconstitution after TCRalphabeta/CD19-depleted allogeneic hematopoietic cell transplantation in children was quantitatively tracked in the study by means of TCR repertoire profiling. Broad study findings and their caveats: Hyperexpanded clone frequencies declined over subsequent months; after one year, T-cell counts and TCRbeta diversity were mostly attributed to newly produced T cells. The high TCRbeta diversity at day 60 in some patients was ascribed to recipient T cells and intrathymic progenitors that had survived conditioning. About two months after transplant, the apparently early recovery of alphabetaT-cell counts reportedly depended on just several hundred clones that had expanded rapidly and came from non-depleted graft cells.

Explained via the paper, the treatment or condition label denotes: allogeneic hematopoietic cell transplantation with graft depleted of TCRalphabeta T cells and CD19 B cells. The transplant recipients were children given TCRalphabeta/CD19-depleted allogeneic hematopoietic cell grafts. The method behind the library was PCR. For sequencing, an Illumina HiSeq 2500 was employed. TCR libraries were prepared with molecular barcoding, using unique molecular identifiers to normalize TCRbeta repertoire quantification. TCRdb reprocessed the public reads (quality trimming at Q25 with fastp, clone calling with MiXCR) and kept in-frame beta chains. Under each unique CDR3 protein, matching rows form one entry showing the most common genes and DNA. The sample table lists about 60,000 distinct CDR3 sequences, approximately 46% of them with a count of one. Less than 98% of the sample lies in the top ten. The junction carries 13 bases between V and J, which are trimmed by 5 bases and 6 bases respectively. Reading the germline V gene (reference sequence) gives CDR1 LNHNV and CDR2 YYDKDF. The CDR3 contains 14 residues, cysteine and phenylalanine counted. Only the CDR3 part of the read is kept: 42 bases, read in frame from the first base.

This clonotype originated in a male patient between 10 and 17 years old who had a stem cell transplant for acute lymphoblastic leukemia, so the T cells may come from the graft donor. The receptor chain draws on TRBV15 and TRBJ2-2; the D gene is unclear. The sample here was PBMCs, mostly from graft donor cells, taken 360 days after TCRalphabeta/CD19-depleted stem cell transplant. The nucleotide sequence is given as TGTGCCACCAGCCCGGAAACTGTTCCCGGGGAGCTGTTTTTT. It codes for CATSPETVPGELFF.